This T cell receptor (beta chain) was found in a study of HIV-infected patients and healthy controls. In this sample, this clonotype is medium-sized. cDNA was made from roughly 470 ng RNA using alpha and beta constant primers. Separate chain-specific third strand synthesis with multiplexing indices produced the alpha and beta libraries. TCRdb reprocessed the 5' RACE reads with MiXCR, giving one entry per CDR3 protein. This sample carries several thousand distinct CDR3 sequences, over 8.5% of them seen once, and the ten largest clones take more than 15%. Germline CDR1 is SGHTA and CDR2 is FQGTGA. With V trimmed by 5 bases and J by 8 bases, 7 bases remained unmatched. CDR3 length equals 14 residues. No cell fractionation was done, so the repertoire covers all unsorted peripheral blood T cells. Enrolled donors were untreated HIV-infected adults about to begin antiretroviral therapy.

The chain joins TRBV7-3 to TRBJ2-1; 9 bases match TRBD2. The clonotype was recovered from an adult with HIV infection. Sequences were derived from blood, sampled before antiretroviral therapy. The CDR3: CASSPGTSSHEQFF. CDR3 nucleotide sequence: TGTGCCAGCAGCCCGGGGACTAGCTCCCATGAGCAGTTCTTC.